Listed here is a single T cell receptor beta chain. This clonotype was recorded a few times. The antigen it binds to is not known. The sample holds no much larger clone one base away, and base qualities are not on file. The data stem from a study of T cells after yellow fever vaccination (dated 2019 in TCRdb). About the investigation overall: The SMART-Seq v4 Ultra Low Input RNA kit was used to prepare libraries from fractions with low cell numbers. To track T-cell clones before and after primary and booster YFV17D yellow fever vaccination, bulk TCR alpha and beta repertoires were sequenced longitudinally. Two healthy male donors, one aged 18 to 29 and one aged 30 to 40 years, made up the cohort. Blood samples were taken at several timepoints before and after primary and secondary immunization, and bulk PBMC replicates and cell subsets were isolated.

The treatment or condition label, as the study defines it: live attenuated yellow fever vaccine strain. At every blood-draw timepoint, two biological replicates of bulk PBMCs were collected. PBMCs were isolated from peripheral blood using a standard Ficoll-Paque protocol. RNA was extracted with TriZol from bulk PBMCs, CD4 and CD8 fractions, and dextramer-positive and dextramer-negative fractions. Broad study findings and their caveats: Only a couple of donors were included in the study, so the extent to which the findings can be generalized is limited. The secondary T-cell response was found to be weaker but faster than the primary response, with a peak reached on day 5 rather than on day 15. Most clones expanded after primary vaccination (96% of CD4 and around nine tenths of CD8) were re-detected after the booster, suggesting that broad memory maintenance occurred. A small share of clonotypes was detected in both CD4 and CD8 compartments, with the overlap likely arising from convergent recombination. Computational filtering was required because FACS-sorted repertoires could contain abundant contaminating clonotypes from the bulk population.

V and J are trimmed by 1 base and 2 bases, and the gene matches miss 11 bases of the junction. CDR1 and CDR2 are drawn from the germline V gene (reference sequence): DFQATT, SNEGSKA. Spanning cysteine to phenylalanine, the CDR3 consists of 18 amino acids. The read is trimmed to its CDR3 DNA, 54 bases read in frame from base 1. TCR cDNA was synthesized by 5'RACE template switching, through which a universal primer site and unique molecular identifiers were introduced. cDNA synthesis was primed from both the TCR alpha and TCR beta constant segments. Library amplification involved two PCR steps, and the second step added sample barcodes and sequencing adapters. Sequencing of libraries was done on Illumina HiSeq 2500 (2x100 bp) or NovaSeq (2x150 bp). The authors processed their data as follows. Reads were demultiplexed and collapsed into UMI consensus sequences with MIGEC, and V(D)J alignment was performed with MiXCR. Clonotypes responding to the vaccine were identified with edgeR on replicate PBMC samples, with the criteria of FDR below 0.01 and a log2 fold change above 5 up to day 15. Bulk clonotypes were assigned CD4 or CD8 identity according to which sequenced CD4 or CD8 repertoire held them at higher abundance. TCRdb applied fastp at Q25 and MiXCR to the public reads, then kept only in-frame beta chains. Each record represents a unique CDR3 protein, reported with the most common genes and DNA among its rows. The V and J calls were not made by the authors but by TCRdb's processing. The sample data list 550,000 or so distinct CDR3 sequences, and over 15% of these were observed just once. The ten largest clonotypes hold roughly an eighth of the sample.

The source was PBMCs, collected 15 days after the yellow fever booster vaccination. The TCR comes from a man aged 25 to 40 who received the YFV17D yellow fever vaccine. Recombination connected TRBV20-1 to TRBJ2-1; 10 bases in the middle match TRBD2. Read as DNA, the sequence is TGCAGTGCTAGAGGCGGGACGGGAAGCGGGGGGGCCTACAATGAGCAGTTCTTC. Its product reads: CSARGGTGSGGAYNEQFF.